This T cell receptor (beta chain) appears in the sequencing data of a study of TIL therapy for anti-PD-1-resistant metastatic lung cancer. Indicated time point: pre-treatment sample, taken before nivolumab and TIL therapy. The V gene's germline CDR1 is SEHNR and CDR2 FQNEAQ (reference sequence). V was shortened by 1 base and J by 3 bases, with 7 bases between the two germline ends. The CDR3 sequence is 13 residues long. Sequencing used immunoSEQ v3. Using immunoSEQ multiplex PCR, the repertoire was profiled, and TCRdb retains in-frame clones only, with some absent. The table includes about 59,000 clones, around 67% detected once.

V gene TRBV7-9 combines with J gene TRBJ2-7, with D unclear. The sample consisted of blood, taken at baseline. The clonotype was recovered from a person between 25 and 80 years old with non-small cell lung cancer. CDR3 sequence: CASSLDMVYEQYF. The DNA of the CDR3 is TGTGCCAGCAGCTTAGATATGGTCTACGAGCAGTACTTC.